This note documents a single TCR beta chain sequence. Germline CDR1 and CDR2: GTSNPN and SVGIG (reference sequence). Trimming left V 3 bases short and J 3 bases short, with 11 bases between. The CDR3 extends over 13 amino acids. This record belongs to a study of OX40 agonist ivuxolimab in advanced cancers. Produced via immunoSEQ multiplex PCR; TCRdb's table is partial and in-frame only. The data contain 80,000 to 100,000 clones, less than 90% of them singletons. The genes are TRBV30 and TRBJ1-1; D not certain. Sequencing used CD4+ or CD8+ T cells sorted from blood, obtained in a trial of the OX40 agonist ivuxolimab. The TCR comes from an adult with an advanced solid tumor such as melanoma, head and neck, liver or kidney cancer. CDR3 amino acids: CAWRWAVDTEAFF. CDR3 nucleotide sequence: TGTGCCTGGAGATGGGCAGTGGACACTGAAGCTTTCTTT.